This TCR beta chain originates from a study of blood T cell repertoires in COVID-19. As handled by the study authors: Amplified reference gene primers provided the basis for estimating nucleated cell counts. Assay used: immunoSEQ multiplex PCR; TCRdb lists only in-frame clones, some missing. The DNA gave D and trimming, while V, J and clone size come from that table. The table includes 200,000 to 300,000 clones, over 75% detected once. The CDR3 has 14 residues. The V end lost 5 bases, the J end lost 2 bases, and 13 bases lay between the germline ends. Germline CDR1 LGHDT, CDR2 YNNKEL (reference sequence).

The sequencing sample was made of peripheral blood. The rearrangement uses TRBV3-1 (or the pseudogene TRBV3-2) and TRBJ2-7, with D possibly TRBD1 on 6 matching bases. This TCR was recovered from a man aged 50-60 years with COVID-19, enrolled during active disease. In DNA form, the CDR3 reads TGTGCCAGCAGCGTGGGGACATCGGCCTACGAGCAGTACTTC. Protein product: CASSVGTSAYEQYF.